These 30 T cell receptor beta chains were sequenced from one sample in a study of T cell changes during pregnancy in multiple sclerosis. Profiling relied on immunoSEQ multiplex PCR, and the TCRdb table lists in-frame clones only, not all of them. Of 100,000 to 150,000 clones in the sample, roughly 92% were seen once. Here the sequenced sample was peripheral blood, taken before pregnancy. The source of these receptors is a female donor with multiple sclerosis, enrolled in a pregnancy study.

The rearrangement uses TRBV5-4 and TRBJ2-5; 9 positions agree with TRBD2. V dropped 0 bases and J dropped 1; count of bases not matched to a gene: 1. Germline CDR1 and CDR2: SGHNT and YYREEE (reference sequence). The CDR3 spans 15 residues. CDR3 coding DNA: TGTGCCAGCAGCTTGGAACTAGCGGGCCAAGAGACCCAGTACTTC. Translated, it gives CASSLELAGQETQYF.

The chain links TRBV2 to TRBJ1-4; 8 bases fit TRBD1. This CDR3 comprises 15 residues. V was clipped by 4 bases and J by 6 bases; unmatched bases: 7. CDR1 is SNHLY, CDR2 FYNNEI, per germline. The CDR3 reads CASSGRAGGDEKLFF. As DNA, the CDR3 is TGTGCCAGCAGTGGCAGGGCAGGGGGCGATGAAAAACTGTTTTTT. The full variable domain, with the rest looked up from reference TRBV2 and TRBJ1-4, is EPEVTQTPSHQVTQMGQEVILRCVPISNHLYFYWYRQILGQKVEFLVSFYNNEISEKSEIFDDQFSVERPDGSNFTLKIRSTKLEDSAMYFCASSGRAGGDEKLFFGSGTQLSVL.

The gene calls are TRBV7-2 and TRBJ2-1, with D perhaps TRBD2 (6 bases). The germline V and J ends were trimmed by 1 base and 3 bases, with 16 bases remaining between them. In germline, CDR1 is SGHTA, CDR2 FQGNSA. This CDR3 has 17 residues. The CDR3 DNA reads as TGTGCCAGCAGCTTAGAATTGGGACTCCACCTCTACAATGAGCAGTTCTTC. Protein sequence: CASSLELGLHLYNEQFF.

Worth noting for this clone: This same CDR3 is encoded by further DNA sequences in the sample. The chain has TRBV30 and TRBJ1-5, with no clear D. Trimming cost V 0 bases and J 5 bases, with 8 bases left between them. CDR1 and CDR2 (germline): GTSNPN, SVGIG (reference sequence). This CDR3 has 13 residues. CDR3 sequence (DNA): TGTGCCTGGAGTGTGCGCGGAGATCAGCCCCAGCATTTT. Translated: CAWSVRGDQPQHF.

V is TRBV30 and J is TRBJ2-5; D uncertain. Germline CDR1 GTSNPN, CDR2 SVGIG (reference sequence). V was shortened by 2 bases and J by 4 bases, with 5 bases between the two germline ends. This CDR3 contains 11 residues. The CDR3 nucleotides read TGTGCCTGGAGTTCGGGAGAGACCCAGTACTTC. As protein: CAWSSGETQYF.

The chain couples TRBV18 to TRBJ2-7, with 11 bases fitting TRBD2. From germline, CDR1 is KGHSH and CDR2 LQKENI. After removal of 3 bases from V and 0 bases from J, the junction contained 1 base not matched to a gene. The CDR3 is made up of 15 amino acids. CDR3 coding DNA: TGTGCCAGCTCACCTAGCGGGAGGGTCTCCTACGAGCAGTACTTC. It translates to CASSPSGRVSYEQYF.

The chain carries TRBV11-3 and TRBJ2-7; D is unclear. V was cut by 2 bases and J by 3 bases, with 5 bases left in between. Germline V CDR1 and CDR2: SGHNT, YENEEA. The CDR3 spans 12 residues. The CDR3 coding sequence is TGTGCCAGCAGCTTATCGGGCTACGAGCAGTACTTC. This gives the protein CASSLSGYEQYF.

This sequence joins TRBV27 and TRBJ2-1; a possible D gene is TRBD1 (5 bases). The CDR3 is made up of 16 amino acids. Per germline, CDR1 MNHEY and CDR2 SMNVEV (reference sequence). Between the trimmed V and J ends, which lost 7 bases and 4 bases, there was a span of 20 bases. CDR3 region: CASIPPRTLTYNEQFF. CDR3 nucleotides: TGTGCCAGCATCCCCCCAAGGACACTTACTTACAATGAGCAGTTCTTC.

V and J are TRBV30 and TRBJ2-3; tentatively, D is TRBD2 (6 bases). The germline V and J ends were trimmed by 2 bases and 0 bases, with 15 bases remaining between them. This CDR3 comprises 16 residues. Per the germline V gene, CDR1 is GTSNPN and CDR2 is SVGIG (reference sequence). The CDR3: CAWSRRDSSSTDTQYF. DNA of the CDR3: TGTGCCTGGAGTCGCCGGGACTCAAGTAGCACAGATACGCAGTATTTT.

This clone was observed a few times. The V and J genes are TRBV11-2 and TRBJ1-6; D not resolved. This CDR3 region has 13 residues. V lost 2 bases and J lost 8, with 7 bases in between. Looked up from germline, CDR1 is SGHAT and CDR2 is FQNNGV. DNA of the CDR3: TGTGCCAGCAGCTTAACGGGAGATTCACCCCTCCACTTT. Protein: CASSLTGDSPLHF.

V usage is TRBV6-5 and J usage is TRBJ2-7; 9 bases are a match to TRBD1. J gave up 3 bases and V 4 bases, and 10 bases lay outside the gene matches. Looked up from germline, CDR1 is MNHEY and CDR2 is SVGAGI. The CDR3 is made up of 16 amino acids. CDR3 residues: CASSSLGQGKGYEQYF. CDR3 sequence (DNA): TGTGCCAGCAGTTCCCTGGGACAGGGAAAGGGCTACGAGCAGTACTTC.

This clone was counted a single time. The chain employs TRBV6-1 and TRBJ1-2; D remains unclear. CDR1 is MNHNS and CDR2 is SASEGT in the germline V gene. CDR3 length equals 14 residues. V lost 7 bases and J lost 3, with 15 bases in between. CDR3 nucleotides: TGTGCCAGCACCAAAGACCGGAGGGACTATGGCTACACCTTC. The encoded protein is CASTKDRRDYGYTF.

The chain recombines TRBV7-2 with TRBJ1-2, with a tentative D call TRBD1 (6 bases). This CDR3 is 15 amino acids long. V shed 1 base and J shed 4 bases, with 13 bases lying between them. Germline V gives CDR1 SGHTA, CDR2 FQGNSA. DNA for the CDR3: TGTGCCAGCAGCTTAGTCCCCCGACAGGCCTATGGCTACACCTTC. Protein product: CASSLVPRQAYGYTF.

J is TRBJ1-1 and V is TRBV6-5; the match to TRBD1 covers 9 bases. The CDR3 is made up of 13 amino acids. CDR1 is MNHEY and CDR2 is SVGAGI in the germline V gene. The V gene end was trimmed by 6 bases and the J gene end by 4 bases; junction bases not matched to a gene: 3. In DNA form, the CDR3 reads TGTGCCAGCAGACAGACAGGGGGCACTGAAGCTTTCTTT. Its translation is CASRQTGGTEAFF.

This clone was found a few times. The chain is built from TRBV19 and TRBJ1-5, with 9 bases matching TRBD1. This CDR3 is built from 14 residues. The V gene's germline CDR1 is LNHDA and CDR2 SQIVND (reference sequence). After removal of 5 bases from V and 5 bases from J, the junction contained 4 bases not matched to a gene. For the CDR3, the DNA is TGTGCCAGTAGTGGGGGACAGGGATATCAGCCCCAGCATTTT. Translation: CASSGGQGYQPQHF.

The rearrangement joins TRBV6-6 to TRBJ1-2; perhaps TRBD1 as D (6 bases). Looked up from germline, CDR1 is MNHNY and CDR2 is SVGAGI (reference sequence). Deletions cut 7 bases from V and 6 bases from J, with 15 bases between. The CDR3 loop spans 13 amino acids. CDR3 protein: CASTQGSKDGYTF. CDR3 nucleotides: TGTGCCAGCACGCAGGGGAGTAAGGATGGCTACACCTTC.

The genes are TRBV15 and TRBJ1-2; the D gene is possibly TRBD1 (6 bases). The CDR3 totals 13 residues. The V end was cut by 6 bases, the J end by 9 bases, with 17 bases between. Per the germline V gene, CDR1 is LNHNV and CDR2 is YYDKDF (reference sequence). The CDR3 DNA is TGTGCCACCAGAGGGGGAACGCTCGGGAGCTACACCTTC. This sequence encodes CATRGGTLGSYTF.

The chain couples TRBV7-9 to TRBJ1-1; D possibly corresponds to TRBD1 (5 bases). Germline lookup yields CDR1 SEHNR and CDR2 FQNEAQ (reference sequence). The CDR3 length is 15 residues. V shed 5 bases and J shed 1 base, with 14 bases lying between them. CDR3 protein: CASSPLQDTNTEAFF. DNA of the CDR3: TGTGCCAGCAGCCCACTACAGGACACGAACACTGAAGCTTTCTTT.

The chain is built from TRBV29-1 and TRBJ1-4; the D gene is possibly TRBD1 (6 bases). The V and J ends lost 1 base and 4 bases respectively, with 7 bases between them. From germline, CDR1 is SQVTM and CDR2 ANQGSEA. The CDR3 has 13 amino acids. CDR3: CSVEGRGNEKLFF. The CDR3 DNA sequence: TGCAGCGTTGAAGGCAGGGGTAATGAAAAACTGTTTTTT.

The CDR3 DNA reads TGCAGCGTCCCCGGAGAGACCCAGTACTTC. It specifies CSVPGETQYF. The chain joins TRBV29-1 to TRBJ2-5; no clear D. CDR1 is SQVTM and CDR2 is ANQGSEA in the germline V gene. The ends were cut back, 6 bases at V and 4 bases at J, with 6 bases in the middle. The CDR3 has 10 amino acids.

V usage is TRBV2 and J usage is TRBJ2-1, with TRBD2 identical over 11 bases. This CDR3 contains 15 residues. V shed 8 bases and J 7 bases; nucleotides not matched to a gene: 10. Germline V gives CDR1 SNHLY, CDR2 FYNNEI. This CDR3 reads CASGISGRARNEQFF. In DNA form, the CDR3 reads TGTGCCAGCGGAATTAGCGGGAGGGCCAGGAATGAGCAGTTCTTC.

CDR3 DNA sequence: TGTGCCAGTAGTATAAGCGGGACCTACGAGCAGTACTTC. Protein product: CASSISGTYEQYF. The chain couples TRBV19 to TRBJ2-7; 7 bases agree with TRBD2. The ends lost 2 bases at V and 2 bases at J; junction bases unmatched: 0. Germline-derived CDR1 and CDR2 are LNHDA and SQIVND (reference sequence). The CDR3 runs to 13 residues.

The chain couples TRBV14 to TRBJ2-3; tentative D call: TRBD2 (6 bases). This CDR3 is built from 15 residues. Between the trimmed V and J ends, which lost 2 bases and 3 bases, there was a span of 12 bases. Looked up from germline, CDR1 is SGHDN and CDR2 is FVKESK. CDR3 sequence reads: CASSQRRAGTDTQYF. CDR3 DNA: TGTGCCAGCAGCCAACGGAGGGCCGGGACAGATACGCAGTATTTT.

CDR3 sequence reads: CASSPPSGDSSYNEQFF. The CDR3 DNA reads TGTGCCAGCAGCCCTCCTAGCGGGGATAGCTCCTACAATGAGCAGTTCTTC. The V and J genes are TRBV13 and TRBJ2-1, with 9 nucleotides matching TRBD2. CDR1 is PRHDT, CDR2 FYEKMQ, per germline (reference sequence). J gave up 0 bases and V 5 bases, and 8 bases lay outside the gene matches. The CDR3 contains 17 residues. Drawing the rest from reference TRBV13 and TRBJ2-1, the complete variable domain is AAGVIQSPRHLIKEKRETATLKCYPIPRHDTVYWYQQGPGQDPQFLISFYEKMQSDKGSIPDRFSAQQFSDYHSELNMSSLELGDSALYFCASSPPSGDSSYNEQFFGPGTRLTVL.

The CDR3 region is CASSFHLRTGGAKNIQYF. The DNA of the CDR3 is TGTGCCAGCAGTTTCCACCTAAGGACTGGGGGGGCCAAAAACATTCAGTACTTC. V gene TRBV28 combines with J gene TRBJ2-4, with D perhaps matching TRBD2 (6 bases). Trimming removed 3 bases at V and 1 base at J, with 19 bases between. The CDR3 consists of 18 residues. In germline, CDR1 is MDHEN, CDR2 SYDVKM.

The chain has TRBV30 and TRBJ1-2, with D perhaps matching TRBD1 (5 bases). V shed 0 bases and J shed 6 bases, with 17 bases lying between them. The CDR3 contains 15 residues. From germline, CDR1 is GTSNPN and CDR2 SVGIG (reference sequence). CDR3 sequence: CAWSVAVGRADGYTF. Written as DNA, the CDR3 is TGTGCCTGGAGTGTAGCAGTGGGCAGGGCCGATGGCTACACCTTC.

The chain is built from TRBV11-2 and TRBJ1-1, with D perhaps TRBD1 (6 bases). Germline V gene sequence: CDR1 SGHAT, CDR2 FQNNGV. This CDR3 region has 13 residues. Trimming shortened V by 3 bases and J by 1 base, and 6 bases separated the two germline ends. The DNA of the CDR3 is TGTGCCAGCAGCTTGGGACAGAACACTGAAGCTTTCTTT. Residues: CASSLGQNTEAFF.

The V call is TRBV6-1, the J call TRBJ2-1; 10 nucleotides match TRBD2. The trim removed 5 bases at V and 4 bases at J, leaving 5 bases unmatched. CDR3 length: 15 amino acids. CDR1 is MNHNS and CDR2 is SASEGT in the germline V gene. CDR3 in DNA: TGTGCCAGCAGTTGGACTAGCGGAGCTTACAATGAGCAGTTCTTC. Translating it yields CASSWTSGAYNEQFF.

The genes are TRBV15 and TRBJ1-5; the D is unclear. The ends were cut back, 1 base at V and 4 bases at J, with 2 bases in the middle. The CDR3 sequence is 12 residues long. CDR1 and CDR2 (germline): LNHNV, YYDKDF (reference sequence). The CDR3 loop is CATSRANQPQHF. CDR3 nucleotides: TGTGCCACCAGCAGAGCTAATCAGCCCCAGCATTTT. Full variable domain (remainder filled in from reference TRBV15 and TRBJ1-5): DAMVIQNPRYQVTQFGKPVTLSCSQTLNHNVMYWYQQKSSQAPKLLFHYYDKDFNNEADTPDNFQSRRPNTSFCFLDIRSPGLGDTAMYLCATSRANQPQHFGDGTRLSIL.

The rearrangement joins TRBV19 to TRBJ2-3, with TRBD2 matching over 10 bases. J was trimmed by 5 bases and V by 5 bases; bases with no gene match: 4. The germline V gene encodes CDR1 LNHDA and CDR2 SQIVND (reference sequence). This CDR3 contains 14 residues. Here the CDR3 reads CASSGTSVIDTQYF. As DNA, the CDR3 is TGTGCCAGTAGTGGGACTAGCGTCATAGATACGCAGTATTTT.